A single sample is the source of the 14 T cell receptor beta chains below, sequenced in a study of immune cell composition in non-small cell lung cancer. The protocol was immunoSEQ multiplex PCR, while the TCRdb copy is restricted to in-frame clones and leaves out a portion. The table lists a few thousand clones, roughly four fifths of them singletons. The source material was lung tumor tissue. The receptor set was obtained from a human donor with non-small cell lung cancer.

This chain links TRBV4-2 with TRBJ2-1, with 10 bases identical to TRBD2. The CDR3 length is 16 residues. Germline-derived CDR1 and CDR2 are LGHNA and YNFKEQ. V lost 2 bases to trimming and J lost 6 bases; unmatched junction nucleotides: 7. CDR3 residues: CASSQHPGTSANEQFF. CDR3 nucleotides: TGTGCCAGCAGCCAACACCCCGGGACTAGCGCCAATGAGCAGTTCTTC.

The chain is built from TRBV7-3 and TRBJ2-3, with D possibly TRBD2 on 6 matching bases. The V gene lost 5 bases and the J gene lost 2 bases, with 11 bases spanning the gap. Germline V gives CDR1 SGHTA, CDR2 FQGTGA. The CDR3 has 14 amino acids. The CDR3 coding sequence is TGTGCCAGCAGCACGGGACTTTCCACAGATACGCAGTATTTT. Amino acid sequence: CASSTGLSTDTQYF.

CDR3 in DNA: TGTGCCAGCAGCTTAGGGCCTAGCGGGAGTCCCTACAATGAGCAGTTCTTC. Its translation: CASSLGPSGSPYNEQFF. The rearrangement links TRBV7-6 to TRBJ2-1, with 10 bases matching TRBD2. CDR3 length: 17 residues. The J segment lost 2 bases and the V segment lost 1 base, leaving 5 bases of the junction unmatched. Per the germline V gene, CDR1 is SGHVS and CDR2 is FNYEAQ.

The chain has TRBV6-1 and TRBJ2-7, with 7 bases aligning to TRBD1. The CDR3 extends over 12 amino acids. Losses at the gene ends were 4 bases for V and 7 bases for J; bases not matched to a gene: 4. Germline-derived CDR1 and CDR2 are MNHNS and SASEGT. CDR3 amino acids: CASSGQGWEQYF. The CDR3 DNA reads TGTGCCAGCAGTGGACAGGGTTGGGAGCAGTACTTC.

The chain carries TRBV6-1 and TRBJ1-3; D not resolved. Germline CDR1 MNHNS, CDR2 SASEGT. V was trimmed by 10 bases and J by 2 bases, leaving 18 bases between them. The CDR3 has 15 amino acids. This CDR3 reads CATQRDVGTGNTIYF. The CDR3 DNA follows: TGTGCCACCCAACGGGATGTAGGCACTGGAAACACCATATATTTT.

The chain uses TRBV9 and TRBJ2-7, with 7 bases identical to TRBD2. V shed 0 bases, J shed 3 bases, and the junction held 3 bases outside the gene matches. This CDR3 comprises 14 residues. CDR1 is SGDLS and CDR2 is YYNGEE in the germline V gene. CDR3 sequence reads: CASSVGASGYEQYF. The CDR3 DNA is TGTGCCAGCAGCGTAGGGGCTAGCGGCTACGAGCAGTACTTC.

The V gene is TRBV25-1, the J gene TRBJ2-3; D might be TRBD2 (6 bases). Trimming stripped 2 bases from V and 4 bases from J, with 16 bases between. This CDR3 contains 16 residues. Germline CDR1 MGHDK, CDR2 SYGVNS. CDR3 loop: CASSEMRASEADTQYF. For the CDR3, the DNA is TGTGCCAGCAGTGAAATGAGGGCTAGCGAGGCAGATACGCAGTATTTT.

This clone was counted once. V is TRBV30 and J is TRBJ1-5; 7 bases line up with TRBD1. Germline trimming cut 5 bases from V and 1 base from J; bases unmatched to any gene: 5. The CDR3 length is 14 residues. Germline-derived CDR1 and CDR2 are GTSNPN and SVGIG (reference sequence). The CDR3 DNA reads TGTGCCTGGGGGACGACAGGGAGCAATCAGCCCCAGCATTTT. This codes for CAWGTTGSNQPQHF.

The CDR3 bases are TGCGCCAGCAGCCTTGGCAGGGGGAATGAAAAACTGTTTTTT. Amino acid sequence: CASSLGRGNEKLFF. The rearrangement links TRBV4-1 to TRBJ1-4; 7 nucleotides line up with TRBD1. The CDR3 extends over 14 amino acids. CDR1 is MGHRA, CDR2 YSYEKL, per germline. V trimming: 4 bases; J trimming: 5 bases; junction bases outside the gene matches: 4.

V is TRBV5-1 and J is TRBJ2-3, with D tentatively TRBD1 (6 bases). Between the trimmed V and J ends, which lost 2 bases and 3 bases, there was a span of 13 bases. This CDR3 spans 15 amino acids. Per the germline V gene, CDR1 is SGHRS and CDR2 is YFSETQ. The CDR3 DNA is TGCGCCAGCAGCTTTACGGCAGGGGAGACAGATACGCAGTATTTT. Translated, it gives CASSFTAGETDTQYF.

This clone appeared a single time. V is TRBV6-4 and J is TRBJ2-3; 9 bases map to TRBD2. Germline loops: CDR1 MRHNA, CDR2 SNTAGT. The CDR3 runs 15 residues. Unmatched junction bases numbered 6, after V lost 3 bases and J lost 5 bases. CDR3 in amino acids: CASSDEAGGKDTQYF. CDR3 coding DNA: TGTGCCAGCAGTGATGAAGCGGGGGGAAAAGATACGCAGTATTTT.

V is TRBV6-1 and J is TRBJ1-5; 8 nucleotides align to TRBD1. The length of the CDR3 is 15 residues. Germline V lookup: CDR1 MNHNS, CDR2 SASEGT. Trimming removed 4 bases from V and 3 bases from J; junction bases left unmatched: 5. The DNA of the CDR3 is TGTGCCAGCAGTGGGGGGACAGGTTACAATCAGCCCCAGCATTTT. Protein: CASSGGTGYNQPQHF.

DNA for the CDR3: TGTGCCAGCAGAACAGGCGGTCGCTACGAGCAGTACTTC. Protein product: CASRTGGRYEQYF. The chain links TRBV27 to TRBJ2-7, with D tentatively TRBD1 (5 bases). CDR3 length equals 13 residues. The germline V gene has CDR1 MNHEY and CDR2 SMNVEV (reference sequence). V was cut by 6 bases and J by 3 bases, with 12 bases left in between.

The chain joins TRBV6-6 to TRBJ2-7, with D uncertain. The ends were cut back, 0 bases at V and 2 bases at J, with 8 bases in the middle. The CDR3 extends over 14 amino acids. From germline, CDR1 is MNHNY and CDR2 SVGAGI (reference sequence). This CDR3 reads CASSYSRIPYEQYF. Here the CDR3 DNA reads TGTGCCAGCAGTTACTCCAGGATTCCCTACGAGCAGTACTTC.